This TCR beta chain is drawn from a study of shared clonotypes between healthy human individuals. Study summary: The donor pool was made up of a couple of women and three men aged 18 to 49. Study observations and caveats: It was the non-shared clonotypes that had lower generation probabilities than clonotypes shared by all four donors. Genetic and exposure-history diversity was limited by the few donors. Exclusively blood specimens were collected; tissue repertoires likely differ.

V lost 6 bases, J lost 7 bases, and 8 bases stayed unmatched. This CDR3 region has 14 residues. Germline V gene sequence: CDR1 WSHSY, CDR2 SAAADI. The protocol was immunoSEQ multiplex PCR, while the TCRdb copy is restricted to in-frame clones and leaves out a portion. The profile shows under 2,500,000 clones, more than 90% of them singletons. In the case of this clone: Its cognate antigen is unknown.

The TCR comes from a man aged 18-30 years in good health. The sample was naive CD4+ T cells sorted from blood. Subset meaning: CD45RA+ positively selected. The chain employs TRBV10-2 and TRBJ2-7; 11 bases map to TRBD2. CDR3: CASSQGLAAGEQYF. The CDR3 nucleotides read TGCGCCAGCAGCCAGGGACTAGCGGCGGGGGAGCAGTACTTC.